What follows are 13 T cell receptor beta chains derived from one specimen sequenced in a study of blood T cell repertoires in COVID-19 (dated by TCRdb to the early 2020s). Library creation used the immunoSEQ multiplex PCR assay. TCRdb mirrors the immuneACCESS table, restricted to in-frame sequences. Some clones are absent from its copies; in checked studies, under half trace to an unresolved V gene, and the reason for the others is unknown. The sample table records 140,000 or so clones; around 82% of these occur just once. The ten largest account for 5% of the sample. Sequenced input: peripheral blood. Every receptor here comes from a woman between 50 and 59 years old with acute or convalescent COVID-19.

The chain has TRBV28 and TRBJ1-6, with a weak D call TRBD1 (5 bases). V was pared by 1 base and J by 15 bases, with 13 bases between. Looked up from germline, CDR1 is MDHEN and CDR2 is SYDVKM. The CDR3 length is 13 residues. CDR3 nucleotide sequence: TGTGCCAGCAGTTTATCCGGGGGTACCCTCCTCCACTTT. It is translated as CASSLSGGTLLHF.

The chain joins TRBV2 to TRBJ2-1; 8 positions match TRBD1. CDR3 length equals 14 residues. J gave up 7 bases and V 1 base, and 3 bases lay outside the gene matches. From germline, CDR1 is SNHLY and CDR2 FYNNEI. Here the CDR3 reads CASSEGQGRNEQFF. In nucleotides, the CDR3 is TGTGCCAGCAGTGAAGGACAGGGGAGGAATGAGCAGTTCTTC.

The chain recombines TRBV20-1 with TRBJ2-1; 11 bases fit TRBD2. The V gene end was trimmed by 3 bases and the J gene end by 5 bases; junction bases not matched to a gene: 6. The length of the CDR3 is 15 residues. Per the germline V gene, CDR1 is DFQATT and CDR2 is SNEGSKA (reference sequence). The CDR3 is CSASKLAGGNNEQFF. DNA for the CDR3: TGCAGTGCTAGTAAGCTAGCGGGGGGAAACAATGAGCAGTTCTTC.

The gene calls are TRBV6-4 and TRBJ1-1; 9 bases agree with TRBD1. Germline V CDR1 and CDR2: MRHNA, SNTAGT. CDR3 length: 14 residues. Trimming took 1 base from V and 6 from J; bases not matched to a gene: 3. CDR3 in amino acids: CASSDFRDRAEAFF. CDR3 DNA: TGTGCCAGCAGTGACTTCCGGGACAGGGCTGAAGCTTTCTTT.

The chain uses TRBV3-1 (or the pseudogene TRBV3-2) and TRBJ2-3; D is ambiguous. The CDR3 totals 16 residues. The V and J ends lost 1 base and 2 bases respectively, with 13 bases between them. Germline assignment: CDR1 LGHDT and CDR2 YNNKEL (reference sequence). In nucleotides, the CDR3 is TGTGCCAGCAGCCAAGTGAACAGAAAAGCCACAGATACGCAGTATTTT. As protein: CASSQVNRKATDTQYF.

The V and J genes are TRBV6-4 and TRBJ2-3, with 7 bases fitting TRBD2. J gave up 2 bases and V 0 bases, and 11 bases lay outside the gene matches. The CDR3 spans 18 residues. Germline V CDR1 and CDR2: MRHNA, SNTAGT. CDR3 in amino acids: CASSDSNTGLSYTDTQYF. In DNA, the CDR3 is TGTGCCAGCAGTGACTCGAATACGGGACTATCCTACACAGATACGCAGTATTTT.

V and J are TRBV29-1 and TRBJ1-2; D might be TRBD1 (5 bases). Trimming cost V 4 bases and J 4 bases, with 10 bases left between them. CDR1 SQVTM and CDR2 ANQGSEA come from the germline V gene. The CDR3 runs 12 residues. CDR3 residues: CSVAGSTYGYTF. DNA for the CDR3: TGCAGCGTTGCAGGGTCGACCTATGGCTACACCTTC.

The chain employs TRBV6-6 and TRBJ1-1; the match to TRBD1 covers 7 bases. Unmatched junction bases numbered 12, after V lost 5 bases and J lost 0 bases. Germline V lookup: CDR1 MNHNY, CDR2 SVGAGI (reference sequence). This CDR3 is built from 17 residues. The CDR3 DNA reads TGTGCCAGCAGTCTTAACGTTTTGACAGGGATGAACACTGAAGCTTTCTTT. As protein: CASSLNVLTGMNTEAFF.

This clone has only one observation. The rearrangement uses TRBV7-2 and TRBJ2-2; 8 nucleotides agree with TRBD2. This CDR3 contains 15 residues. Germline V CDR1 and CDR2: SGHTA, FQGNSA. V lost 3 bases, J lost 7 bases, and 7 bases stayed unmatched. CDR3 bases: TGTGCCAGCAGCTTTAGCGGGGCGGGGGGCGGGGAGCTGTTTTTT. Translation gives CASSFSGAGGGELFF. Complete variable domain (other parts from reference TRBV7-2 and TRBJ2-2): GAGVSQSPSNKVTEKGKDVELRCDPISGHTALYWYRQSLGQGLEFLIYFQGNSAPDKSGLPSDRFSAERTGGSVSTLTIQRTQQEDSAVYLCASSFSGAGGGELFFGEGSRLTVL.

The chain has TRBV7-8 and TRBJ1-6; weak D call: TRBD1 (6 bases). Trimming cost V 1 base and J 11 bases, with 18 bases left between them. From germline, CDR1 is SGHVS and CDR2 FQNEAQ. The CDR3 consists of 16 residues. DNA for the CDR3: TGTGCCAGCAGCTTAGACCCAGGACAGCTACTACCACCCCTCCACTTT. This encodes CASSLDPGQLLPPLHF.

The rearrangement links TRBV11-2 to TRBJ1-4; no reliable D call. Trimming removed 2 bases at V and 0 bases at J, with 4 bases between. Germline lookup yields CDR1 SGHAT and CDR2 FQNNGV. The CDR3 is made up of 14 amino acids. CDR3 DNA: TGTGCCAGCAGCTTAAGCGCAACTAATGAAAAACTGTTTTTT. Protein product: CASSLSATNEKLFF.

This chain uses TRBV6-6 with TRBJ1-5; the match to TRBD1 covers 7 bases. After removal of 6 bases from V and 6 bases from J, the junction contained 5 bases not matched to a gene. Germline values: CDR1 MNHNY, CDR2 SVGAGI (reference sequence). The CDR3 has 13 amino acids. CDR3 residues: CASSVTGPQPQHF. The CDR3 DNA sequence: TGTGCCAGCAGCGTGACAGGGCCTCAGCCCCAGCATTTT.

This clone was found once. V and J are TRBV5-1 and TRBJ2-7; the match to TRBD1 covers 8 bases. Germline loops: CDR1 SGHRS, CDR2 YFSETQ. The J segment lost 7 bases and the V segment lost 0 bases, leaving 9 bases of the junction unmatched. The CDR3 consists of 15 residues. CDR3 region: CASSLELTGGEEQYF. In DNA, the CDR3 is TGCGCCAGCAGCTTGGAGCTCACAGGGGGTGAAGAGCAGTACTTC.